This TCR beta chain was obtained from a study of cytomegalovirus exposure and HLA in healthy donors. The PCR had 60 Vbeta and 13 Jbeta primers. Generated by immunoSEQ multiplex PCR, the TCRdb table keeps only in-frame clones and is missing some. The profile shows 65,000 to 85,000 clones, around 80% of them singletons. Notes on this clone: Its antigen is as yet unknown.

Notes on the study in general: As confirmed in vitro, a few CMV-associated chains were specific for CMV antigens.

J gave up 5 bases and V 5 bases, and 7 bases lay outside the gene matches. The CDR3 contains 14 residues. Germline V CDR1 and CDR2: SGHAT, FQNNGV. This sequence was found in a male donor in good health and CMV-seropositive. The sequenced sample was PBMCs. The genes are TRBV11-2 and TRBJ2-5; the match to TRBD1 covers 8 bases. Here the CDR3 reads CASSPRQGRETQYF. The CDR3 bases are TGTGCCAGCAGCCCCCGACAGGGGCGGGAGACCCAGTACTTC.